A single sample is the source of the 26 T cell receptor beta chains below, sequenced in a study of cytomegalovirus exposure and HLA in healthy donors. Measured with immunoSEQ multiplex PCR; TCRdb has only the in-frame clones, and not every one. The table lists about 70,000 clones, 94% of them singletons. Input material: PBMCs. These receptors all stem from a man between 18 and 35 years old in good health and CMV-seropositive.

The chain uses TRBV2 and TRBJ2-5; 8 bases line up with TRBD1. Trimming removed 11 bases from V and 5 bases from J; junction bases left unmatched: 4. The CDR3 covers 11 residues. The germline CDR1 and CDR2 sequences are SNHLY and FYNNEI. The CDR3 DNA reads as TGTGCCGGACAGGGATGGGAGACCCAGTACTTC. Protein sequence: CAGQGWETQYF. The full variable domain, its missing parts supplied by reference TRBV2 and TRBJ2-5, is EPEVTQTPSHQVTQMGQEVILRCVPISNHLYFYWYRQILGQKVEFLVSFYNNEISEKSEIFDDQFSVERPDGSNFTLKIRSTKLEDSAMYFCAGQGWETQYFGPGTRLLVL.

The chain couples TRBV19 to TRBJ2-5; 8 positions match TRBD1. The CDR3 contains 14 residues. With 4 bases clipped from V and 7 bases from J, the junction kept 8 bases outside the gene matches. Germline assignment: CDR1 LNHDA and CDR2 SQIVND (reference sequence). The CDR3 loop reads CASSTKTGAGTQYF. The CDR3 DNA reads TGTGCCAGTAGTACAAAGACAGGGGCCGGGACCCAGTACTTC. The variable domain in full, completed from reference TRBV19 and TRBJ2-5, reads DGGITQSPKYLFRKEGQNVTLSCEQNLNHDAMYWYRQDPGQGLRLIYYSQIVNDFQKGDIAEGYSVSREKKESFPLTVTSAQKNPTAFYLCASSTKTGAGTQYFGPGTRLLVL.

The chain carries TRBV11-3 and TRBJ2-3; the D gene is possibly TRBD1 (7 bases). CDR3 length: 17 residues. The V end was cut by 1 base, the J end by 4 bases, with 18 bases between. Germline V gene data show CDR1 as SGHNT and CDR2 as YENEEA. Here the CDR3 reads CASSLGVSAGGSDTQYF. The CDR3 DNA reads TGTGCCAGCAGCTTAGGGGTCAGCGCAGGGGGGTCAGATACGCAGTATTTT.

This clone has a single count. The rearrangement links TRBV6-4 to TRBJ2-1, with 10 bases aligning to TRBD2. Per the germline V gene, CDR1 is MRHNA and CDR2 is SNTAGT. This CDR3 spans 15 amino acids. With V trimmed by 5 bases and J by 7 bases, 8 bases remained unmatched. CDR3 amino acids: CASSTGTSVTNEQFF. CDR3 nucleotide sequence: TGTGCCAGCAGTACCGGGACTAGCGTTACAAATGAGCAGTTCTTC.

The rearrangement uses TRBV10-3 and TRBJ2-1; 10 positions agree with TRBD1. The germline gives CDR1 ENHRY, CDR2 SYGVKD. The CDR3 is made up of 17 amino acids. After removal of 2 bases from V and 7 bases from J, the junction contained 11 bases not matched to a gene. CDR3 protein: CAISEEVGTGARNEQFF. For the CDR3, the DNA is TGTGCCATCAGTGAGGAGGTAGGGACAGGGGCGAGAAATGAGCAGTTCTTC.

The gene calls are TRBV7-8 and TRBJ2-7, with 9 bases lining up with TRBD2. CDR3 length: 15 amino acids. J was trimmed by 2 bases and V by 2 bases; bases with no gene match: 4. Germline assignment: CDR1 SGHVS and CDR2 FQNEAQ. CDR3 residues: CASSLLTSGAYEQYF. CDR3 nucleotide sequence: TGTGCCAGCAGCTTACTGACTAGCGGCGCCTACGAGCAGTACTTC.

By share, this clone ranks as medium-sized. The J gene is TRBJ2-2, the V gene TRBV28; TRBD2 is a possible D gene (6 bases). From germline, CDR1 is MDHEN and CDR2 SYDVKM. V was shortened by 5 bases and J by 2 bases, with 15 bases between the two germline ends. This CDR3 has 16 residues. Here the CDR3 DNA reads TGTGCCAGCAGTCTGACGGGAGAATTCAACACCGGGGAGCTGTTTTTT. It encodes CASSLTGEFNTGELFF.

The chain recombines TRBV6-4 with TRBJ2-1; D is perhaps TRBD2 (6 bases). The germline V and J ends were trimmed by 0 bases and 8 bases, with 14 bases remaining between them. Germline CDR1 reads MRHNA; CDR2 reads SNTAGT. The length of the CDR3 is 15 residues. The CDR3 DNA reads as TGTGCCAGCAGTGACTCAGGAGGGAGCAAGGATGAGCAGTTCTTC. This gives the protein CASSDSGGSKDEQFF.

The chain is built from TRBV5-6 and TRBJ2-2, with 7 bases identical to TRBD1. Trimming at V came to 2 bases and at J to 6 bases, leaving 7 bases not matched to a gene. CDR1 and CDR2 from the germline V gene are SGHDT and YYEEEE. This CDR3 comprises 15 residues. The CDR3 loop is CASSFIDRAAGELFF. In nucleotides, the CDR3 is TGTGCCAGCAGCTTTATTGACAGGGCGGCCGGGGAGCTGTTTTTT.

This chain joins TRBV2 and TRBJ2-3, with 9 bases fitting TRBD1. The CDR3 is 14 amino acids. CDR1 and CDR2 (germline): SNHLY, FYNNEI. V trimming: 7 bases; J trimming: 2 bases; junction bases outside the gene matches: 4. Here the CDR3 DNA reads TGTGCCAGCAATTACAGGGGGCCCACAGATACGCAGTATTTT. Translation gives CASNYRGPTDTQYF.

This clone appeared a single time. The chain links TRBV11-2 to TRBJ1-4; TRBD1 aligns across 7 bases. The trim removed 3 bases at V and 4 bases at J, leaving 5 bases unmatched. The CDR3 spans 15 residues. The germline V gene has CDR1 SGHAT and CDR2 FQNNGV. CDR3: CASSFTGAGNEKLFF. Here the CDR3 DNA reads TGTGCCAGCAGCTTCACAGGGGCGGGTAATGAAAAACTGTTTTTT.

The chain is built from TRBV5-1 and TRBJ2-1, with 14 bases aligning to TRBD2. The CDR3 loop spans 17 amino acids. V trimming: 4 bases; J trimming: 5 bases; junction bases outside the gene matches: 8. Germline values: CDR1 SGHRS, CDR2 YFSETQ. In DNA, the CDR3 is TGCGCCAGCAGCCCGGGACTAGCGGGAGTGGTACACAATGAGCAGTTCTTC. Protein product: CASSPGLAGVVHNEQFF.

This chain joins TRBV2 and TRBJ2-1, with D maybe TRBD1 (6 bases). V lost 1 base and J 4 bases, leaving 11 bases between the germline ends. In germline, CDR1 is SNHLY, CDR2 FYNNEI. The CDR3 is 15 amino acids. The CDR3 sequence is CASSEDRAFYNEQFF. As DNA, the CDR3 is TGTGCCAGCAGTGAAGACAGGGCCTTTTACAATGAGCAGTTCTTC.

This chain joins TRBV19 and TRBJ2-1; 14 positions agree with TRBD2. V dropped 5 bases and J dropped 1; count of bases not matched to a gene: 13. The CDR3 has 20 amino acids. Germline V lookup: CDR1 LNHDA, CDR2 SQIVND (reference sequence). DNA for the CDR3: TGTGCCAGTAGTCCTAGGACTAGCGGGAGGATTAAAAATTCCTACAATGAGCAGTTCTTC. Translating it yields CASSPRTSGRIKNSYNEQFF.

The rearrangement joins TRBV11-3 to TRBJ2-7; 10 bases are shared with TRBD2. The CDR3 extends over 16 amino acids. Germline CDR1 is SGHNT and CDR2 is YENEEA. The J segment lost 7 bases and the V segment lost 3 bases, leaving 12 bases of the junction unmatched. DNA of the CDR3: TGTGCCAGCAGCTTCCTAGCGGGGGCTGGGGTAAGGGAGCAGTACTTC. Translating gives CASSFLAGAGVREQYF.

For the CDR3, the DNA is TGTGCCCAAGGGGGTAACTATGGCTACACCTTC. Its protein product is CAQGGNYGYTF. The rearrangement joins TRBV30 to TRBJ1-2, with D perhaps TRBD1 (6 bases). Between the trimmed V and J ends, which lost 8 bases and 1 base, there was a span of 8 bases. There are 11 residues in the CDR3. Germline CDR1 is GTSNPN and CDR2 is SVGIG (reference sequence).

The chain employs TRBV5-1 and TRBJ2-7, with 10 bases matching TRBD1. The J segment lost 6 bases and the V segment lost 5 bases, leaving 14 bases of the junction unmatched. The CDR3 consists of 16 residues. CDR1 and CDR2 (germline): SGHRS, YFSETQ. This CDR3 reads CASRLLSRDRGGEQYF. For the CDR3, the DNA is TGCGCCAGCAGGCTACTGAGCCGGGACAGGGGCGGCGAGCAGTACTTC.

J is TRBJ2-2 and V is TRBV5-5; 7 bases match TRBD1. V trimming: 10 bases; J trimming: 5 bases; junction bases outside the gene matches: 14. This CDR3 is 15 amino acids long. Germline V gene data show CDR1 as SGHKS and CDR2 as YYEKEE (reference sequence). The CDR3: CAGSPWDSFTGELFF. In DNA, the CDR3 is TGTGCCGGGTCACCTTGGGACAGCTTTACCGGGGAGCTGTTTTTT.

The rearrangement links TRBV6-4 to TRBJ2-1; 11 bases match TRBD2. V lost 8 bases and J lost 7; bases outside the gene matches: 10. This CDR3 has 15 residues. Germline V CDR1 and CDR2: MRHNA, SNTAGT. Written as DNA, the CDR3 is TGTGCCAGCTCTACACTAGCGGGAGAGTTGAATGAGCAGTTCTTC. It is translated as CASSTLAGELNEQFF.

This clone was found a few times. The chain uses TRBV2 and TRBJ1-5, with a tentative D call TRBD1 (5 bases). This CDR3 is built from 15 residues. Germline V gives CDR1 SNHLY, CDR2 FYNNEI. V lost 2 bases to trimming and J lost 4 bases, with 12 bases between them. The CDR3 DNA reads as TGTGCCAGCAGTGAATCGGCCAGGGCAAATCAGCCCCAGCATTTT. It specifies CASSESARANQPQHF.

The rearrangement links TRBV9 to TRBJ2-3; D might be TRBD2 (6 bases). The V gene's germline CDR1 is SGDLS and CDR2 YYNGEE. This CDR3 comprises 16 residues. Trimming stripped 1 base from V and 2 bases from J, with 14 bases between. CDR3 protein: CASSVKGAGNTDTQYF. The CDR3 DNA sequence: TGTGCCAGCAGCGTAAAAGGGGCGGGAAACACAGATACGCAGTATTTT. The variable domain in full, completed from reference TRBV9 and TRBJ2-3, reads DSGVTQTPKHLITATGQRVTLRCSPRSGDLSVYWYQQSLDQGLQFLIQYYNGEERAKGNILERFSAQQFPDLHSELNLSSLELGDSALYFCASSVKGAGNTDTQYFGPGTRLTVL.

J is TRBJ2-1 and V is TRBV7-8; TRBD2 agrees at 7 bases. From germline, CDR1 is SGHVS and CDR2 FQNEAQ. The J segment lost 15 bases and the V segment lost 4 bases, leaving 9 bases of the junction unmatched. The CDR3 sequence is 12 residues long. The CDR3 reads CASSSASGRGFF. CDR3 DNA: TGTGCCAGCAGCTCCGCCTCGGGGAGGGGGTTCTTC.

The V call is TRBV6-4, the J call TRBJ1-1; possible D gene TRBD1, 5 bases. This CDR3 region has 17 residues. Germline assignment: CDR1 MRHNA and CDR2 SNTAGT. V was clipped by 2 bases and J by 0 bases, with 16 bases between them. CDR3 amino acids: CASSDPGPQTVNTEAFF. Here the CDR3 DNA reads TGTGCCAGCAGTGACCCAGGTCCCCAGACAGTGAACACTGAAGCTTTCTTT.

The V gene is TRBV6-1, the J gene TRBJ2-7; a weak D match, TRBD1 (5 bases). V lost 5 bases and J 3 bases, leaving 17 bases between the germline ends. The V gene's germline CDR1 is MNHNS and CDR2 SASEGT. The CDR3 spans 15 residues. The CDR3 DNA follows: TGTGCCAGCAGTCACGAGGTGAGAAGGGGCTACGAGCAGTACTTC. Amino acids: CASSHEVRRGYEQYF.

V is TRBV29-1 and J is TRBJ1-2; a possible D gene is TRBD1 (5 bases). CDR3 length equals 15 residues. CDR1 and CDR2 from the germline V gene are SQVTM and ANQGSEA. V gave up 0 bases and J gave up 5 bases, with 16 bases separating them. Written as DNA, the CDR3 is TGCAGCGTTGAAGATTTGGGGGGTTATGGTTATGGCTACACCTTC. This encodes CSVEDLGGYGYGYTF.

DNA of the CDR3: TGTGCCTGGTGGAGGGAGGAAGGCTACACCTTC. Translation: CAWWREEGYTF. This chain links TRBV30 with TRBJ1-2; no clear D. Germline V gene data show CDR1 as GTSNPN and CDR2 as SVGIG (reference sequence). This CDR3 contains 11 residues. The V gene lost 5 bases and the J gene lost 8 bases, with 12 bases spanning the gap.